This T cell receptor (beta chain) came from a study of cytomegalovirus exposure and HLA in healthy donors. Notes on the study in general: In a later analysis, HLA-associated beta chains showed higher expansion and lower generation probabilities than comparable chains. TRBV6-2, TRBV6-3 and some other V segments were excluded as indistinguishable.

Comments on this clone: Its antigen remains unidentified.

The CDR3 has 17 residues. Germline V lookup: CDR1 SEHNR, CDR2 FQNEAQ (reference sequence). V dropped 1 base and J dropped 6; count of bases not matched to a gene: 11. PCR employed 60 Vbeta and 13 Jbeta primers. Only in-frame clones appear in the TCRdb table, and some are missing; sequencing was by immunoSEQ multiplex PCR. Here the sample spans around 30,000 clones, approximately 47% being singletons. The chain couples TRBV7-9 to TRBJ2-1; TRBD1 aligns across 8 bases. This receptor was taken from a woman in her forties or fifties in good health and CMV-seronegative. Sample: PBMCs. This CDR3 is CASSLVPGTGDTNEQFF. For the CDR3, the DNA is TGTGCCAGCAGCTTAGTTCCGGGGACAGGTGATACCAATGAGCAGTTCTTC. Full variable domain (missing parts from reference TRBV7-9 and TRBJ2-1): DTGVSQNPRHKITKRGQNVTFRCDPISEHNRLYWYRQTLGQGPEFLTYFQNEAQLEKSRLLSDRFSAERPKGSFSTLEIQRTEQGDSAMYLCASSLVPGTGDTNEQFFGPGTRLTVL.